This entry lists 15 T cell receptor beta chains sequenced from one sample in a study of T cell responses to AZD1222 COVID-19 vaccine. Profiled with immunoSEQ multiplex PCR; TCRdb holds only in-frame clones, not every one. Of 130,000 or so clones in the sample, 85% to 90% were seen once. The input for sequencing was peripheral blood, taken on day 0 of AZD1222 vaccination. Receptors originate from an adult in good health.

The rearrangement joins TRBV6-5 to TRBJ2-7, with D possibly being TRBD1 (5 bases). V was clipped by 0 bases and J by 0 bases, with 6 bases between them. The germline CDR1 and CDR2 sequences are MNHEY and SVGAGI. This CDR3 comprises 14 residues. The CDR3 protein is CASSYSDSSYEQYF. The CDR3 DNA reads as TGTGCCAGCAGTTACTCTGACAGCTCCTACGAGCAGTACTTC.

CDR3 loop: CATQGARVDQPQHF. The CDR3 DNA sequence: TGTGCCACCCAGGGGGCGCGAGTGGATCAGCCCCAGCATTTT. The rearrangement links TRBV10-3 to TRBJ1-5; 8 nucleotides line up with TRBD1. Germline values: CDR1 ENHRY, CDR2 SYGVKD. V was clipped by 10 bases and J by 5 bases; unmatched bases: 10. The CDR3 has 14 amino acids.

This chain connects TRBV6-5 to TRBJ1-5; 7 bases fit TRBD1. Germline loops: CDR1 MNHEY, CDR2 SVGAGI. V trimming: 5 bases; J trimming: 0 bases; junction bases outside the gene matches: 4. The CDR3 length is 15 residues. The CDR3 protein is CASSTGTVSNQPQHF. The CDR3 nucleotides are TGTGCCAGCAGTACCGGGACAGTTAGCAATCAGCCCCAGCATTTT.

The chain employs TRBV30 and TRBJ2-2; D is unclear. The CDR3 has 14 amino acids. The V end was cut by 1 base, the J end by 3 bases, with 9 bases between. The germline CDR1 and CDR2 sequences are GTSNPN and SVGIG (reference sequence). The CDR3 here is CAWSALLYTGELFF. The CDR3 DNA follows: TGTGCCTGGAGTGCCCTTCTATACACCGGGGAGCTGTTTTTT.

The rearrangement uses TRBV7-2 and TRBJ2-1; D gene unclear. The CDR3 contains 13 residues. Germline CDR1 reads SGHTA; CDR2 reads FQGNSA. The V end lost 2 bases, the J end lost 9 bases, and 11 bases lay between the germline ends. This CDR3 is CASSLTSAAEQFF. CDR3 sequence (DNA): TGTGCCAGCAGCTTAACTTCAGCTGCTGAGCAGTTCTTC.

The chain recombines TRBV5-1 with TRBJ2-7; perhaps TRBD2 as D (6 bases). The CDR3 consists of 14 residues. The V and J ends lost 3 bases and 1 base respectively, with 11 bases between them. Germline assignment: CDR1 SGHRS and CDR2 YFSETQ. Here the CDR3 reads CASSWGDGSYEQYF. As DNA, the CDR3 is TGCGCCAGCAGCTGGGGGGACGGGTCCTACGAGCAGTACTTC.

The chain uses TRBV7-6 and TRBJ2-3; 7 positions agree with TRBD1. The CDR3 is 17 amino acids. The V gene's germline CDR1 is SGHVS and CDR2 FNYEAQ. With 5 bases clipped from V and 2 bases from J, the junction kept 13 bases outside the gene matches. CDR3 sequence (DNA): TGTGCCAGCAGCCCCCGAGGGGGACAGATCCCCACAGATACGCAGTATTTT. Translating gives CASSPRGGQIPTDTQYF.

The chain is built from TRBV29-1 and TRBJ2-5; 7 positions agree with TRBD1. The J segment lost 4 bases and the V segment lost 4 bases, leaving 9 bases of the junction unmatched. This CDR3 is 14 amino acids long. Looked up from germline, CDR1 is SQVTM and CDR2 is ANQGSEA. The CDR3 is CSVAVGGRGETQYF. Here the CDR3 DNA reads TGCAGCGTTGCTGTAGGGGGCAGGGGAGAGACCCAGTACTTC.

The genes are TRBV6-5 and TRBJ1-5, with D maybe TRBD1 (5 bases). Germline V gene lookup returns CDR1 MNHEY and CDR2 SVGAGI. CDR3 length equals 13 residues. V was clipped by 8 bases and J by 2 bases, with 10 bases between them. The CDR3 region is CASGQGGNQPQHF. CDR3 in DNA: TGTGCCAGCGGGCAGGGTGGCAATCAGCCCCAGCATTTT.

The chain combines TRBV27 with TRBJ1-4; D is uncertain. CDR1 and CDR2 from the germline V gene are MNHEY and SMNVEV (reference sequence). V shed 7 bases and J shed 1 base, with 10 bases lying between them. This CDR3 contains 14 residues. The CDR3 sequence is CASMRRETNEKLFF. For the CDR3, the DNA is TGTGCCAGCATGAGACGGGAAACTAATGAAAAACTGTTTTTT.

The count of this clone is one. This rearrangement joins TRBV19 to TRBJ2-5, with 14 bases that match TRBD2. The CDR3 covers 14 residues. Trimming removed 6 bases from V and 4 bases from J; junction bases left unmatched: 1. Germline V CDR1 and CDR2: LNHDA, SQIVND (reference sequence). The CDR3 nucleotides are TGTGCCAGTAGGGGACTAGCGGGAGCAGAGACCCAGTACTTC. Protein product: CASRGLAGAETQYF. Variable domain in full (rest from reference TRBV19 and TRBJ2-5): DGGITQSPKYLFRKEGQNVTLSCEQNLNHDAMYWYRQDPGQGLRLIYYSQIVNDFQKGDIAEGYSVSREKKESFPLTVTSAQKNPTAFYLCASRGLAGAETQYFGPGTRLLVL.

The chain links TRBV6-5 to TRBJ1-5; TRBD1 aligns across 7 bases. The V gene end was trimmed by 0 bases and the J gene end by 9 bases; junction bases not matched to a gene: 5. CDR3 size: 14 residues. Germline CDR1 reads MNHEY; CDR2 reads SVGAGI. Here the CDR3 reads CASSYSTGPGPQHF. As DNA, the CDR3 is TGTGCCAGCAGTTACTCGACAGGGCCTGGGCCCCAGCATTTT.

The chain uses TRBV11-1 and TRBJ1-1; D perhaps matches TRBD1 (5 bases). Trimming removed 3 bases from V and 0 bases from J, with 8 bases in between. CDR1 and CDR2 (germline): SGHAT, FQDESV (reference sequence). The CDR3 spans 14 residues. CDR3 in amino acids: CASSFAGMNTEAFF. The CDR3 DNA reads as TGTGCCAGCAGCTTCGCAGGGATGAACACTGAAGCTTTCTTT.

This chain connects TRBV27 to TRBJ2-3; possible D gene TRBD1, 5 bases. The CDR3 has 14 amino acids. In germline, CDR1 is MNHEY, CDR2 SMNVEV (reference sequence). V lost 4 bases and J lost 3, with 11 bases in between. The CDR3 sequence: CASSSVRVTDTQYF. In DNA, the CDR3 is TGTGCCAGCAGTTCCGTCAGGGTAACAGATACGCAGTATTTT.

The V gene is TRBV28, the J gene TRBJ2-1; 10 positions match TRBD2. The CDR3 has 13 residues. Germline CDR1 is MDHEN and CDR2 is SYDVKM. The trim removed 10 bases at V and 6 bases at J, leaving 6 bases unmatched. CDR3 amino acids: CAIRGLATNEQFF. In DNA form, the CDR3 reads TGTGCCATTCGGGGACTAGCGACCAATGAGCAGTTCTTC.